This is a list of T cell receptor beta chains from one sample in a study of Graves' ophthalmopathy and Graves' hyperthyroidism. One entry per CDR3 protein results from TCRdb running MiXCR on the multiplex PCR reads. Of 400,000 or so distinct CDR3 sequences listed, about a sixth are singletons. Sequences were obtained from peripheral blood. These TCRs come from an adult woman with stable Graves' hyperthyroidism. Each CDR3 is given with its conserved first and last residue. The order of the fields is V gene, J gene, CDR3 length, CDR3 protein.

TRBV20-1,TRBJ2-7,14,CSARGLTYHYEQYF
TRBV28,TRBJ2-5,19,CASRPVFFGGLEGGETQYF
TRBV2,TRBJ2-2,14,CASSEGRSTGELFF
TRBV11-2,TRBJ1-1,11,CASSPYREPFF
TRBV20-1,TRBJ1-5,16,CSARETVQYSNQPQHF
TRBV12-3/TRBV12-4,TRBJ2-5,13,CASSLVMGETQYF
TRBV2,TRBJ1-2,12,CASTVHRVGYTF
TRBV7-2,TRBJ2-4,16,CASSFPSGRKRNIKYF
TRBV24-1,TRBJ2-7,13,CATSRGGDHEQYF
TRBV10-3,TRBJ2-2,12,CATTGDQRELFF
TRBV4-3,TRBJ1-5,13,CASSRGPGQPQHF
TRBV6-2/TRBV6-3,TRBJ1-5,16,CASSYLDTAEDQPQHF
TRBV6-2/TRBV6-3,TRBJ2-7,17,CASSYFDDDRGRYEQYF
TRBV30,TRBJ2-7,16,CAWSVHWTGLRDEQYF
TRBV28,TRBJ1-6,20,CASSKFRDRGLSSYNSPLHF
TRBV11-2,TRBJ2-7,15,CASSPSFGGEGEQYF
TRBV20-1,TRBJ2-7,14,CSALSPPGGYEQYF
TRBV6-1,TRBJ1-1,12,CASSEYSSNAFF
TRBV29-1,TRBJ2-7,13,CSVEPGGSYEQYF
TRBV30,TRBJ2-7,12,CASRDRGFEQYF
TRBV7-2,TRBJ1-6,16,CASSSGGAIYNSPLHF
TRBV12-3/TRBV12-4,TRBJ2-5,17,CASSKGLAGGPEETQYF
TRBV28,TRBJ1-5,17,CATGVSNPGDRYQPQHF
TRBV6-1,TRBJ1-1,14,CASTRSGMNTEAFF
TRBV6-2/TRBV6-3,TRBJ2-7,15,CASSRIAGTIYEQYF
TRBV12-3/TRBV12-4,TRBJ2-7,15,CASSLSAGMGYEQYF
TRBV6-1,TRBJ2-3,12,CASNLNTDTQYF
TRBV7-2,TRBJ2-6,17,CASSLVLTGGGANVLTF
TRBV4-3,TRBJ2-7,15,CASSQNRDRGYEQYF
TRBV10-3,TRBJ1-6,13,CAILQDRNSPLHF
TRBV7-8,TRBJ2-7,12,CASSFNVYEQYF
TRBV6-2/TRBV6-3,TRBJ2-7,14,CASSYFLSGDEQYF
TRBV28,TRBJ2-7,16,CASSSQTSGSSYEQYF
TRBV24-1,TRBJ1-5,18,CATSDLSSGRLSNQPQHF
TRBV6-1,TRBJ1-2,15,CASRLQGTPNYGYTF
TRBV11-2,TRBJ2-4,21,CASSSSSGSSLGSPYKNIQYF
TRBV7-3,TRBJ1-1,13,CASSLESRSEAFF
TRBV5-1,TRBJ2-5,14,CASRFTSGEETQYF
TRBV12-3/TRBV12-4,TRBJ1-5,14,CASSPHRDNQPQHF